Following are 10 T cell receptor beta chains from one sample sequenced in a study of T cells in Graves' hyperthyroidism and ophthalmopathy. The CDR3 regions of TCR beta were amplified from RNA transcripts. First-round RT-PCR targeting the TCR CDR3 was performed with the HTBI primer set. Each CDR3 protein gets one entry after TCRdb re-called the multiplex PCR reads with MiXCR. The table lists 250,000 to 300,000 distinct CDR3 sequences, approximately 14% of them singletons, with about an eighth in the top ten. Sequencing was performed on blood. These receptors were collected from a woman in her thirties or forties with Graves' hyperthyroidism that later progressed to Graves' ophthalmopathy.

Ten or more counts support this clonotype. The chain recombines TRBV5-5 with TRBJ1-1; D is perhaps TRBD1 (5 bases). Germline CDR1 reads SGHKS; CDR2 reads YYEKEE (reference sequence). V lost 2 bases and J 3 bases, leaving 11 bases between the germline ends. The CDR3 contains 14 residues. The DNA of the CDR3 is TGTGCCAGCAGCTTCGACAGCACATACACTGAAGCTTTCTTT. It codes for CASSFDSTYTEAFF.

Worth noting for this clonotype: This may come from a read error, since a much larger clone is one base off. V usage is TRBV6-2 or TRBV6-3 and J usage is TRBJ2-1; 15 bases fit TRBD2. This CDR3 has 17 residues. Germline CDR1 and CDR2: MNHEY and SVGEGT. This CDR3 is CVSSETGLAGGRNEQFF. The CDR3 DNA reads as TGTGTCAGCAGCGAGACTGGACTAGCGGGAGGGCGAAATGAGCAGTTCTTC.

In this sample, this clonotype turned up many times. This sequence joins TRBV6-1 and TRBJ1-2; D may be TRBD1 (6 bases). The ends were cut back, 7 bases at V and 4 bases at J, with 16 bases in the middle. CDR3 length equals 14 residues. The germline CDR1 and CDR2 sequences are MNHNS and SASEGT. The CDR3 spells CASNPGDRVYGYTF. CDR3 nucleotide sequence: TGTGCCAGCAACCCAGGGGACCGGGTCTATGGCTACACCTTC.

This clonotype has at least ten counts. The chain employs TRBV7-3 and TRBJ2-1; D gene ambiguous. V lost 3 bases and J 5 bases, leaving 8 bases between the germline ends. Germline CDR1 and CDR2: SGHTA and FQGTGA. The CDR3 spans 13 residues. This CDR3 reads CASSFDRNNEQFF. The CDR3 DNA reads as TGTGCCAGCAGCTTCGACCGAAACAATGAGCAGTTCTTC.

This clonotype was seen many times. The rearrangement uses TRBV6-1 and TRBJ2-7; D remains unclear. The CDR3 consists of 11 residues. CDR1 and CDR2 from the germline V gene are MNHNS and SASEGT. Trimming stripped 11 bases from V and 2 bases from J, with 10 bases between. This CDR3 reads CAAARTYEQYF. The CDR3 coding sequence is TGTGCCGCGGCGAGAACCTACGAGCAGTACTTC.

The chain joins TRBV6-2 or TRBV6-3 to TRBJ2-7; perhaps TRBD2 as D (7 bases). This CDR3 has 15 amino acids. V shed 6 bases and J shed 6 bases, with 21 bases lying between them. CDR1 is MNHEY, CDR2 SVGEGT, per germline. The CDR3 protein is CASRTLLGGGGEQYF. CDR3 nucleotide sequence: TGTGCCAGCAGGACCCTCTTAGGGGGGGGTGGCGAGCAGTACTTC.

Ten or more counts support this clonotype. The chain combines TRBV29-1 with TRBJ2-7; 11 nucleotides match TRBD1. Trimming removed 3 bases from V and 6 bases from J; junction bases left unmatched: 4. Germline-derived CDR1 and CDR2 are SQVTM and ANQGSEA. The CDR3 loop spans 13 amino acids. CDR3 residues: CSVDGTGGAEQYF. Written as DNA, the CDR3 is TGCAGCGTTGACGGGACAGGGGGTGCCGAGCAGTACTTC.

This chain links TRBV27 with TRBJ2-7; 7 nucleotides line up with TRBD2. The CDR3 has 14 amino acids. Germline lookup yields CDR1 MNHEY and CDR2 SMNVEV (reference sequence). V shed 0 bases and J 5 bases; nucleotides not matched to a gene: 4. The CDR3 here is CASSLSRLAHEQYF. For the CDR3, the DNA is TGTGCCAGCAGTTTATCAAGACTAGCTCACGAGCAGTACTTC.

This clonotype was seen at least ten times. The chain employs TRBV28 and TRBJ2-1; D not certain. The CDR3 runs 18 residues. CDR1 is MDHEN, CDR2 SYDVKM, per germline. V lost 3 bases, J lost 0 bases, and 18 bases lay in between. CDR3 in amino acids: CASSLLRHPAVSYNEQFF. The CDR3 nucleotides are TGTGCCAGCAGTTTGCTTCGTCACCCAGCAGTCTCCTACAATGAGCAGTTCTTC. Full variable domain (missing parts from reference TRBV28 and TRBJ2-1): DVKVTQSSRYLVKRTGEKVFLECVQDMDHENMFWYRQDPGLGLRLIYFSYDVKMKEKGDIPEGYSVSREKKERFSLILESASTNQTSMYLCASSLLRHPAVSYNEQFFGPGTRLTVL.

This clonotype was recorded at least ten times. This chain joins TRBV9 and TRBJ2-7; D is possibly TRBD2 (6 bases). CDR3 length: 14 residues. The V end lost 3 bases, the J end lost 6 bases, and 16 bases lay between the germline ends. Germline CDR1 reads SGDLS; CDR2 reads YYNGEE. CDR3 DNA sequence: TGTGCCAGCAGCGAGACGGGACTCACCGGCGAGCAGTACTTC. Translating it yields CASSETGLTGEQYF.